Listed here is a single TCR beta chain. Its target is unknown. TCR beta VDJ combinations and CDR3 sequences were profiled from genomic DNA. A single record per CDR3 protein comes from TCRdb applying MiXCR to the reads. The sample shows 200,000 to 250,000 distinct CDR3 sequences, 34% of them seen only once. Germline-derived CDR1 and CDR2 are MRHNA and SNTAGT. V dropped 4 bases and J dropped 3 bases, with 15 bases sitting between them. CDR3 size: 16 residues. The source of the sample is a study of CD8+CD57+ T cells in acquired aplastic anemia. Findings and caveats of the study: Sharing between patients and controls was observed for about 27 CD8+ CDR3 sequences. For CD8+ Simpson's diversity, patients and controls showed no significant difference.

What was sequenced was sorted CD4+, CD8+, or CD8+CD57+ T cells (not recorded which) from PBMCs. The source is a human donor in good health, serving as a control. The V call is TRBV6-4, the J call TRBJ2-2, with a tentative D call TRBD2 (5 bases). The CDR3 loop is CASSVDPSSDTGELFF. The CDR3 DNA reads as TGTGCCAGCAGTGTAGACCCCAGTAGCGACACCGGGGAGCTGTTTTTT.